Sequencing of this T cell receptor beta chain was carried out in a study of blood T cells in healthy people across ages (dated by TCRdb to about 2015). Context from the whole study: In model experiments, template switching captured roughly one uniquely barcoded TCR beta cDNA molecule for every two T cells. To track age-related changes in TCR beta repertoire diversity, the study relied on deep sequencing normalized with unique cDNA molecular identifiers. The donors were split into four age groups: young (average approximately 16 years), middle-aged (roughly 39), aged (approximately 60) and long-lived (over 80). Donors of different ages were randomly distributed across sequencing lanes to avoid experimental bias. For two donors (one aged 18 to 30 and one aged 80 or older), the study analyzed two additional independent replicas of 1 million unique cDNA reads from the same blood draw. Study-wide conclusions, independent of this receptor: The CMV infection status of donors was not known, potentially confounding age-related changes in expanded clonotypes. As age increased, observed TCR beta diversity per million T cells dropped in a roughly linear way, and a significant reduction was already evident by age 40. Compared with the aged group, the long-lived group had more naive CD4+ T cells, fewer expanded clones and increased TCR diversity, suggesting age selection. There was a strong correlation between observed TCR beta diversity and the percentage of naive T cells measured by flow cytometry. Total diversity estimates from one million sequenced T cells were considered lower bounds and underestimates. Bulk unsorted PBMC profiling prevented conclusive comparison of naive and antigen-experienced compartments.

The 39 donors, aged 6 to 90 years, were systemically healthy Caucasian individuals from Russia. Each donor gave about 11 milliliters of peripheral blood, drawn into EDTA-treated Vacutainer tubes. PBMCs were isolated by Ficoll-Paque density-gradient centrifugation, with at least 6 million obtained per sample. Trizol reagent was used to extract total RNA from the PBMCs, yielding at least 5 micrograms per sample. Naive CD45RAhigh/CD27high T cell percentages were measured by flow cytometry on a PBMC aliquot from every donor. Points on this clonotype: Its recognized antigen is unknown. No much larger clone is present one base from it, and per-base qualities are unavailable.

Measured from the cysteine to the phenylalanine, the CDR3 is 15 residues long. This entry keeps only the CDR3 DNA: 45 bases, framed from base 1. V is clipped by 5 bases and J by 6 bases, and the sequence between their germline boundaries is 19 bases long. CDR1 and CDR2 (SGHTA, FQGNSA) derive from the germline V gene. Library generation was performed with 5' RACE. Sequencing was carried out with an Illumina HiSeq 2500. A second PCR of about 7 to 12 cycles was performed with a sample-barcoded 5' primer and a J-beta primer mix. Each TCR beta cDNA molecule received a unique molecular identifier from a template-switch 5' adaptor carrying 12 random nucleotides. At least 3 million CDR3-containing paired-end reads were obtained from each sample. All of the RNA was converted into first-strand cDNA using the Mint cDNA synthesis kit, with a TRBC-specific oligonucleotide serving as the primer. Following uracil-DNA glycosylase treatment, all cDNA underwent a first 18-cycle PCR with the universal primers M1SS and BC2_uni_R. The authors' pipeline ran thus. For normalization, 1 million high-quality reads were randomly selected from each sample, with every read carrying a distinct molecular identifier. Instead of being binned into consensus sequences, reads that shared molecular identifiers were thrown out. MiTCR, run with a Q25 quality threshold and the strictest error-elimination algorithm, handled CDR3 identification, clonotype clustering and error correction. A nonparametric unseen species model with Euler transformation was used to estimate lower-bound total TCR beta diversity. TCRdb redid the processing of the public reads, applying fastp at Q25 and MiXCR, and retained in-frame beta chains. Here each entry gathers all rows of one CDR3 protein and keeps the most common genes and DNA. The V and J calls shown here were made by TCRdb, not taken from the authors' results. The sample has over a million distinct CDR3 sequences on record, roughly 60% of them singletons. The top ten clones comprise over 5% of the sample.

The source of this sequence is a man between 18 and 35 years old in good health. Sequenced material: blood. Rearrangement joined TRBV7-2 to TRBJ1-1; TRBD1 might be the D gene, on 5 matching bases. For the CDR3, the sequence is CASSPRQPGSPEAFF. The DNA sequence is TGTGCCAGCAGCCCCAGACAGCCCGGTAGCCCTGAAGCTTTCTTT.